This paragraph covers one T cell receptor (beta chain) sequence. What it recognizes is unknown. Produced via immunoSEQ multiplex PCR; TCRdb's table is partial and in-frame only. The repertoire holds roughly 2,300,000 clones, approximately 90% seen once, with about 0.41% in the top ten. This sample is drawn from a study of shared clonotypes between healthy human individuals. Across the study: Each donor contributed plates that comprised three CD4 naive, three CD4 memory, two CD8 naive and one CD8 memory. Findings and caveats of the study: In general, naive subsets displayed greater estimated richness than memory subsets did.

Deletions cut 4 bases from V and 5 bases from J, with 22 bases between. This CDR3 contains 16 residues. Germline V gene lookup returns CDR1 SGDLS and CDR2 YYNGEE. The chain uses TRBV9 and TRBJ2-7; D is undetermined. The sequencing input was naive CD4+ T cells from PBMCs. Subset of the sample: CD45RA+ positively selected. This TCR was sampled from a man aged 18 to 30 in good health. Some clones in this sample may be carry-over from other donors' samples. CDR3 DNA: TGTGCCAGCAGCCACCCTCTTGGGCTTTCTGTAGACGAGCAGTACTTC. Translating gives CASSHPLGLSVDEQYF.